Described below is a single T cell receptor (beta chain) sequence and its context. The clone's antigen remains unknown. No much larger clone is present one base from it, and per-base qualities are unavailable. The entry originates in a study of response to subunit inactivated influenza vaccine (dated by TCRdb to the late 2010s). About the investigation overall: The study used deep quantitative T cell receptor repertoire profiling to track responses to a trivalent subunit inactivated influenza vaccine. General conclusions and limits of the study: The authors suggested that each seasonal influenza vaccination may recruit only a limited number of new T cells.

Receptors were amplified or captured by RT-PCR. TCRdb names Illumina HiSeq 2500 as the instrument used. Starting from the raw public reads, TCRdb applied fastp trimming at Q25, assembled clones with MiXCR and retained in-frame beta chains. Rows merge per CDR3 protein into single entries with the most common DNA and genes. The sample data list a few hundred thousand distinct CDR3 sequences, and around 11% of these were observed just once. The ten largest make up about 11% of the sample. The CDR3 goes from the cysteine to the phenylalanine over 14 residues. Just CDR3 DNA is preserved here, 42 bases in frame from base 1. CDR1 and CDR2 (KGHSH, LQKENI) derive from the germline V gene. V gives up 3 bases and J gives up 3 bases, and the segment between their germline ends measures 12 bases. These data are also associated with another study on T cells expressing NK-cell markers. In that second paper, the authors write: TCR beta cDNA libraries were made by 5'RACE template switching that added a universal primer site and unique molecular identifiers. TCR beta-chain repertoires were profiled in sorted CD3+CD56+NKG2C+, CD3+CD56+NKG2C- and CD3+CD56-NKG2C+ T-cell subsets from fewer than 10 donors. Among the eight sequenced donors, seven were HCMV-seropositive and one was HCMV-seronegative. To restrict sorting to alphabetaTCR-expressing T cells, an anti-gammadeltaTCR antibody was added in several experiments. In six donors, the dominant CD3+CD56+NKG2C+ clonotypes were among the top 10 CD8+ clonotypes and accounted for roughly 1.0-8% of CD8+ T cells. Those dominant clonotypes were again the most abundant among CD3+CD56-NKG2C+ cells in a handful of donors, at about 25-65%. Whether the expanded NKG2C-expressing T cell clones were specific for HCMV antigens remained unclear. All eight donors whose samples were sequenced were randomly selected healthy volunteers, three of them men and five women. HCMV serostatus was determined by detecting HCMV-specific IgG in serum with a commercial ELISA kit. Ficoll density gradient centrifugation was used to isolate peripheral blood mononuclear cells from blood. For roughly 6 donors, bulk peripheral blood T-cell repertoires were also sequenced from unsorted PBMC. cDNA synthesis was primed from the TCR beta constant segment and was followed by two successive PCR amplification steps. Sequencing of the libraries produced 2 x 150 bp reads on Illumina HiSeq 2000/2500, MiSeq or NextSeq. MIGEC was used to demultiplex reads and group the reads by UMI, and MiTCR was used to assemble and quantify clonotypes. Only TCR cDNA sequences supported by at least two reads were kept to exclude erroneous sequences. The tcR package was used for downstream repertoire analysis, and clonotypes were matched across fractions by CDR3 nucleotide sequence plus V segment. VDJmatch was used to annotate antigen specificity against VDJdb, with one amino acid substitution in CDR3 permitted.

Recombination linked TRBV18 to TRBJ2-7, with a tentative D gene TRBD2 over 6 matching bases. The origin of this receptor is a man aged 50 to 60 who received an inactivated influenza vaccine. Donor details come from another sample of the same person, matched by shared clones. Here the sequenced sample was PBMCs from blood, taken on the day of vaccination. In nucleotides, the sequence is TGTGCCAGCTCACCCGGACTACCGGGCTACGAGCAGTACTTC. This yields the protein CASSPGLPGYEQYF.